The 26 T cell receptor beta chains given below trace back to one sample, sequenced in a study of vaccination and CD4 T cells after COVID-19. Oncomine TCR Beta short-read sequencing was applied to DNA from cultured CD4+ T cells. Using its own MiXCR run on the PCR reads, TCRdb lists one record per CDR3 protein. The sample has approximately 15,000 distinct CDR3 sequences, more than 65% seen once. These receptors are not linked to any known antigen. Treatment here: approximately 11-day PBMC culture with coronavirus spike peptide pools or control peptides (ViraFEST assay). The source material was CD4+ T cells from blood, cultured in vitro, sampled after SARS-CoV-2 vaccination. These receptors were obtained from a human donor who received a COVID-19 vaccine.

The rearrangement links TRBV20-1 to TRBJ1-5; TRBD1 is a possible D gene (5 bases). The CDR3 runs 14 residues. Germline lookup yields CDR1 DFQATT and CDR2 SNEGSKA (reference sequence). Deletions cut 7 bases from V and 4 bases from J, with 17 bases between. The CDR3 DNA reads as TGCAGTGTCGTCAGTCGGGGGGATAATCAGCCCCAGCATTTT. Protein sequence: CSVVSRGDNQPQHF.

This chain uses TRBV6-5 with TRBJ1-2; D is perhaps TRBD1 (6 bases). Germline CDR1 reads MNHEY; CDR2 reads SVGAGI. The germline V and J ends were trimmed by 0 bases and 4 bases, with 12 bases remaining between them. This CDR3 has 15 residues. The CDR3 sequence is CASSYSAGAGYGYTF. As DNA, the CDR3 is TGTGCCAGCAGTTACTCCGCAGGGGCCGGCTATGGCTACACCTTC.

This clonotype counts as medium-sized. The V call is TRBV6-1, the J call TRBJ2-5; 7 bases align to TRBD2. CDR3 length equals 15 residues. After removal of 0 bases from V and 2 bases from J, the junction contained 3 bases not matched to a gene. From germline, CDR1 is MNHNS and CDR2 SASEGT. The CDR3 sequence is CASSEAASGQETQYF. In DNA form, the CDR3 reads TGTGCCAGCAGTGAAGCGGCTAGCGGACAAGAGACCCAGTACTTC.

V is TRBV2 and J is TRBJ1-1, with D possibly TRBD1 on 6 matching bases. Germline V gene lookup returns CDR1 SNHLY and CDR2 FYNNEI. V was cut by 5 bases and J by 0 bases, with 13 bases left in between. CDR3 length: 15 residues. The CDR3 bases are TGTGCCAGCAGTTGGGCAGGGGTCTTGAACACTGAAGCTTTCTTT. Its protein product is CASSWAGVLNTEAFF.

The rearrangement links TRBV5-4 to TRBJ1-2; tentatively, D is TRBD1 (6 bases). V lost 4 bases and J 3 bases, leaving 19 bases between the germline ends. The V gene's germline CDR1 is SGHNT and CDR2 YYREEE (reference sequence). The CDR3 extends over 16 amino acids. CDR3 bases: TGTGCCAGCAGCCGCGCCCCCACAGGGACTCACTATGGCTACACCTTC. Encoded protein: CASSRAPTGTHYGYTF.

As concerns this clonotype: A much larger clone is a single base away; this may be a read error. The CDR3 here is CSAGLGARGYTF. For the CDR3, the DNA is TGCAGTGCTGGCCTGGGGGCAAGGGGCTACACCTTC. This chain uses TRBV20-1 with TRBJ1-2; D is perhaps TRBD1 (6 bases). Germline V gene data show CDR1 as DFQATT and CDR2 as SNEGSKA (reference sequence). Trimming shortened V by 5 bases and J by 8 bases, and 15 bases separated the two germline ends. The CDR3 length is 12 residues.

The V gene is TRBV7-7, the J gene TRBJ2-2; D tentatively reads TRBD1 or TRBD2 (5 bases each). V was clipped by 3 bases and J by 7 bases, with 12 bases between them. The CDR3 runs to 14 residues. Germline CDR1 SSHAT, CDR2 FNYEAQ (reference sequence). DNA of the CDR3: TGTGCCAGCAGCTTCGAGGGGCTTGGCGGGGAGCTGTTTTTT. This encodes CASSFEGLGGELFF.

The chain recombines TRBV20-1 with TRBJ1-2, with 9 bases lining up with TRBD1. This CDR3 comprises 20 residues. Germline CDR1 DFQATT, CDR2 SNEGSKA (reference sequence). Trimming took 0 bases from V and 0 from J; bases not matched to a gene: 17. The CDR3 nucleotides are TGCAGTGCTAGAGATGCATTTAGGGTGGACAGGGGAACATCTAACTATGGCTACACCTTC. Translated, it gives CSARDAFRVDRGTSNYGYTF.

This clonotype was picked up a small number of times. CDR3 sequence reads: CASSRTRTGLGNQPQHF. CDR3 bases: TGTGCCAGCAGCCGAACCCGGACAGGGTTGGGCAATCAGCCCCAGCATTTT. The V gene is TRBV6-1, the J gene TRBJ1-5, with TRBD1 matching 8 bases. V gave up 6 bases and J gave up 2 bases; unmatched junction bases: 12. The CDR3 runs to 17 residues. The germline V gene encodes CDR1 MNHNS and CDR2 SASEGT.

The rearrangement uses TRBV6-5 and TRBJ2-5, with 10 bases identical to TRBD2. The CDR3 has 15 amino acids. The V segment lost 3 bases and the J segment 3 bases; nucleotides outside the gene matches: 4. Germline V gene data show CDR1 as MNHEY and CDR2 as SVGAGI. CDR3 region: CASSYVTSGKETQYF. In DNA form, the CDR3 reads TGTGCCAGCAGTTATGTCACTAGCGGGAAAGAGACCCAGTACTTC.

Regarding this clonotype: Germline and junction disagree at one end, which may indicate a read error. The V and J genes are TRBV2 and TRBJ1-3; 7 bases align to TRBD1. Germline CDR1 and CDR2: SNHLY and FYNNEI. The CDR3 is 15 residues long. CDR3 sequence reads: CVSKPGRGQGNTIYF. The CDR3 DNA reads as TGTGTCAGCAAACCGGGGAGGGGGCAGGGAAACACCATATATTTT. The complete variable domain, with remaining parts taken from reference TRBV2 and TRBJ1-3, reads EPEVTQTPSHQVTQMGQEVILRCVPISNHLYFYWYRQILGQKVEFLVSFYNNEISEKSEIFDDQFSVERPDGSNFTLKIRSTKLEDSAMYFCVSKPGRGQGNTIYFGEGSWLTVV.

The chain has TRBV6-1 and TRBJ1-2, with D possibly TRBD1 on 5 matching bases. The germline V gene encodes CDR1 MNHNS and CDR2 SASEGT. Trimming removed 4 bases from V and 8 bases from J, with 17 bases in between. The CDR3 length is 14 residues. The CDR3 bases are TGTGCCAGCAGTGGGCGGGGACCTCAAGGAGGCTACACCTTC. Protein: CASSGRGPQGGYTF.

The CDR3 protein is CAWSAGRNTGELFF. CDR3 nucleotides: TGTGCCTGGAGTGCTGGGCGGAACACCGGGGAGCTGTTTTTT. This chain uses TRBV30 with TRBJ2-2; no definite D call. CDR1 and CDR2 (germline): GTSNPN, SVGIG (reference sequence). There are 14 residues in the CDR3. V was pared by 1 base and J by 1 base, with 7 bases between.

The gene calls are TRBV5-1 and TRBJ2-1, with 7 bases that match TRBD2. The CDR3 totals 14 residues. The ends lost 4 bases at V and 6 bases at J; junction bases unmatched: 7. CDR1 is SGHRS, CDR2 YFSETQ, per germline. CDR3 protein: CASSPRTRRNEQFF. CDR3 coding DNA: TGCGCCAGCAGCCCTAGGACTAGACGCAATGAGCAGTTCTTC.

The rearrangement links TRBV20-1 to TRBJ1-3; 7 positions agree with TRBD1. Germline V CDR1 and CDR2: DFQATT, SNEGSKA (reference sequence). The CDR3 is 14 amino acids. Trimming cost V 5 bases and J 4 bases; bases outside gene matches: 8. DNA for the CDR3: TGCAGTGCTTCTCCGGGACAGTACGGAAACACCATATATTTT. Protein sequence: CSASPGQYGNTIYF.

The J gene is TRBJ1-2, the V gene TRBV6-1, with 11 bases that match TRBD1. Germline trimming cut 5 bases from V and 5 bases from J; bases unmatched to any gene: 4. The CDR3 sequence is 14 residues long. CDR1 is MNHNS and CDR2 is SASEGT in the germline V gene. The chain's CDR3 is CASSPGTGGYGYTF. CDR3 bases: TGTGCCAGCAGTCCCGGGACAGGGGGTTATGGCTACACCTTC.

Points on this clonotype: At one end, the junction sequence differs from germline, possibly due to a read error. The chain uses TRBV24-1 and TRBJ1-4; D is perhaps TRBD1 (6 bases). Germline values: CDR1 KGHDR, CDR2 SFDVKD. The CDR3 sequence is 16 residues long. In DNA form, the CDR3 reads TGTGCCAGCAGTTACTCGACAGGCCAGGCTAATGAAAAACTGTTTTTT. Translation gives CASSYSTGQANEKLFF.

The chain employs TRBV20-1 and TRBJ1-2; D is undetermined. Trimming cost V 6 bases and J 4 bases, with 12 bases left between them. Germline V gene sequence: CDR1 DFQATT, CDR2 SNEGSKA (reference sequence). CDR3 length equals 12 residues. CDR3 sequence: CSASSASYGYTF. Here the CDR3 DNA reads TGCAGTGCCAGCTCCGCCTCCTATGGCTACACCTTC.

This clonotype was counted a few times. The chain couples TRBV10-3 to TRBJ1-1, with 8 nucleotides matching TRBD1. CDR3 size: 16 residues. V gave up 0 bases and J gave up 4 bases; unmatched junction bases: 7. Germline-derived CDR1 and CDR2 are ENHRY and SYGVKD. In DNA, the CDR3 is TGTGCCATCAGTGAGTCGCTCAGGGGGCTAGGCACTGAAGCTTTCTTT. This sequence encodes CAISESLRGLGTEAFF.

V gene TRBV20-1 combines with J gene TRBJ1-5; no clear D gene. CDR1 is DFQATT, CDR2 SNEGSKA, per germline (reference sequence). The CDR3 length is 13 residues. The V end lost 3 bases, the J end lost 3 bases, and 9 bases lay between the germline ends. The CDR3 bases are TGCAGTGCTAGTGCTCGGTTCAATCAGCCCCAGCATTTT. Protein sequence: CSASARFNQPQHF.

This clonotype has just a few counts. This chain uses TRBV27 with TRBJ2-7, with 9 bases identical to TRBD1. Germline-derived CDR1 and CDR2 are MNHEY and SMNVEV (reference sequence). The CDR3 consists of 14 residues. V was pared by 6 bases and J by 5 bases, with 8 bases of the junction left unmatched. CDR3 coding DNA: TGTGCCAGCAGGATGGGACAGGGTGCACACGAGCAGTACTTC. Amino acid sequence: CASRMGQGAHEQYF.

CDR3 nucleotides: TGCAGTGCTAGGACTAGCGGGGGGCTTTCCTACAATGAGCAGTTCTTC. The encoded protein is CSARTSGGLSYNEQFF. This chain links TRBV20-1 with TRBJ2-1; TRBD2 matches 13 bases. Germline V gives CDR1 DFQATT, CDR2 SNEGSKA (reference sequence). V was clipped by 3 bases and J by 1 base; unmatched bases: 3. The CDR3 length is 16 residues.

V and J are TRBV11-1 and TRBJ2-5; 11 nucleotides agree with TRBD1. This CDR3 comprises 16 residues. The V and J ends lost 1 base and 2 bases, in that order; junction bases with no gene match: 3. CDR1 SGHAT and CDR2 FQDESV come from the germline V gene (reference sequence). The CDR3 here is CASSLVGTGGQETQYF. In DNA, the CDR3 is TGTGCCAGCAGCTTAGTTGGGACAGGGGGGCAAGAGACCCAGTACTTC.

The chain recombines TRBV19 with TRBJ1-2, with 9 bases fitting TRBD1. Germline-derived CDR1 and CDR2 are LNHDA and SQIVND (reference sequence). CDR3 size: 13 residues. Germline trimming cut 5 bases from V and 6 bases from J; bases unmatched to any gene: 4. For the CDR3, the DNA is TGTGCCAGTAGTCAGGACAGGGGCGATGGCTACACCTTC. This translates into CASSQDRGDGYTF.

The V and J genes are TRBV20-1 and TRBJ2-5; weak D call: TRBD2 (6 bases). There are 14 residues in the CDR3. The germline CDR1 and CDR2 sequences are DFQATT and SNEGSKA (reference sequence). V lost 1 base, J lost 2 bases, and 11 bases lay in between. In DNA form, the CDR3 reads TGCAGTGCTAGAGGCTCGGAGGGTCAAGAGACCCAGTACTTC. It translates to CSARGSEGQETQYF.

This clonotype was detected only once. This chain links TRBV7-8 with TRBJ1-2, with TRBD1 as a possible D gene (5 bases). CDR3 length: 12 amino acids. The germline V gene encodes CDR1 SGHVS and CDR2 FQNEAQ. V was pared by 5 bases and J by 4 bases, with 8 bases between. The CDR3 is CASSLGVYGYTF. For the CDR3, the DNA is TGTGCCAGCAGCCTAGGGGTCTATGGCTACACCTTC.